The 7 T cell receptor beta chains reported below all come from one sample, sequenced in a study of T cell repertoires in cytomegalovirus infection. TCRdb independently ran MiXCR on the reads; one entry per CDR3 protein. The table has 370,000 or so distinct CDR3 sequences, about 34% seen once. Which antigens these TCRs recognize remains unknown. Sequencing used cultured PBMCs, obtained from culture after CMV antigen stimulation. These receptors originate from a human donor in good health (CMV status not recorded). Some clones in this sample may be carry-over from other donors' samples.

This clonotype has ten or more counts. The chain employs TRBV19 and TRBJ1-4, with 7 bases that match TRBD1. V was clipped by 5 bases and J by 10 bases; unmatched bases: 7. The CDR3 runs to 13 residues. Germline loops: CDR1 LNHDA, CDR2 SQIVND (reference sequence). CDR3 DNA sequence: TGTGCCAGTAGTGTCGACAGGGAGGGAAAACTGTTTTTT. Protein: CASSVDREGKLFF.

This sequence joins TRBV20-1 and TRBJ2-5, with D perhaps given as TRBD1 or TRBD2 (5 bases each). CDR3 length: 15 amino acids. V lost 5 bases and J lost 2, with 18 bases in between. Germline-derived CDR1 and CDR2 are DFQATT and SNEGSKA (reference sequence). CDR3 protein: CSAQRTGQGQETQYF. The CDR3 DNA reads TGCAGTGCTCAACGAACGGGGCAGGGACAAGAGACCCAGTACTTC.

This clonotype showed up just a few times. This chain connects TRBV28 to TRBJ1-1, with 11 positions matching TRBD1. This CDR3 has 14 amino acids. With 5 bases clipped from V and 10 bases from J, the junction kept 9 bases outside the gene matches. Germline V CDR1 and CDR2: MDHEN, SYDVKM. The CDR3 spells CASSTPGQGARAFF. CDR3 bases: TGTGCCAGCAGTACGCCTGGACAGGGGGCGCGAGCTTTCTTT.

The chain recombines TRBV7-4 with TRBJ1-1; no clear D. CDR3 length: 12 residues. Germline V lookup: CDR1 SGHVT, CDR2 SQSDAQ. Trimming took 3 bases from V and 4 from J, leaving 6 bases between them. CDR3 protein: CASSFQVTEAFF. In nucleotides, the CDR3 is TGTGCCAGCAGCTTTCAGGTCACTGAAGCTTTCTTT. The whole variable domain, filled in from reference TRBV7-4 and TRBJ1-1, reads GAGVSQSPRYKVAKRGRDVALRCDSISGHVTLYWYRQTLGQGSEVLTYSQSDAQRDKSGRPSGRFSAERPERSVSTLKIQRTEQGDSAVYLCASSFQVTEAFFGQGTRLTVV.

The chain recombines TRBV20-1 with TRBJ2-3; possible D gene TRBD2, 5 bases. Between the trimmed V and J ends, which lost 4 bases and 6 bases, there was a span of 8 bases. Per the germline V gene, CDR1 is DFQATT and CDR2 is SNEGSKA (reference sequence). CDR3 length equals 11 residues. The CDR3 protein is CSANWEDTQYF. CDR3 coding DNA: TGCAGTGCTAATTGGGAGGATACGCAGTATTTT.

This clonotype was recorded at least ten times. The V gene is TRBV7-2, the J gene TRBJ1-2, with D unclear. The CDR3 has 13 amino acids. CDR1 is SGHTA, CDR2 FQGNSA, per germline. V lost 0 bases and J lost 8, with 10 bases in between. CDR3 nucleotides: TGTGCCAGCAGCTTAGCCCTCCTGGGAGGCTACACCTTC. Translating gives CASSLALLGGYTF.

This clonotype has just a few counts. The chain uses TRBV28 and TRBJ2-7, with D possibly TRBD2 on 5 matching bases. The CDR3 has 14 amino acids. Trimming shortened V by 3 bases and J by 5 bases, and 14 bases separated the two germline ends. Looked up from germline, CDR1 is MDHEN and CDR2 is SYDVKM. The CDR3 loop is CASSFRPSPHEQYF. The CDR3 region has the DNA TGTGCCAGCAGTTTTCGACCTAGCCCGCACGAGCAGTACTTC. Supplemented by reference TRBV28 and TRBJ2-7, the full variable domain reads DVKVTQSSRYLVKRTGEKVFLECVQDMDHENMFWYRQDPGLGLRLIYFSYDVKMKEKGDIPEGYSVSREKKERFSLILESASTNQTSMYLCASSFRPSPHEQYFGPGTRLTVT.